Below are 14 T cell receptor beta chains sequenced from a single sample in a study of T-cell memory formation after mild COVID-19. Each CDR3 protein gets one entry after TCRdb re-called the 5' RACE reads with MiXCR. The table lists approximately 570,000 distinct CDR3 sequences, 18% of them singletons. Sequences were obtained from PBMCs or a T cell subset sorted from them (not recorded which). The receptors derive from an adult woman who had mild COVID-19 (a few samples of this study predate the infection). Cell type and time point are not known.

This clonotype was picked up many times. The chain has TRBV11-2 and TRBJ2-3; TRBD2 matches at 7 bases. This CDR3 is built from 15 residues. CDR1 SGHAT and CDR2 FQNNGV come from the germline V gene. V lost 5 bases and J lost 5; bases outside the gene matches: 10. The CDR3 is CASSPLAEWGDTQYF. CDR3 coding DNA: TGTGCCAGCAGCCCGCTAGCGGAATGGGGAGATACGCAGTATTTT.

The sample holds many counts of this clonotype. CDR3 DNA: TGTGCCAGCAGTTTAGGTCGGCGGGAGCAGTTCTTC. This encodes CASSLGRREQFF. This chain connects TRBV12-3 or TRBV12-4 to TRBJ2-1; D is unresolved. The CDR3 is made up of 12 amino acids. V shed 1 base and J shed 10 bases, with 8 bases lying between them.

There are a few counts of this clonotype. The chain recombines TRBV10-3 with TRBJ2-3; TRBD2 matches at 7 bases. CDR1 and CDR2 (germline): ENHRY, SYGVKD. The CDR3 sequence is 16 residues long. V shed 3 bases and J 2 bases; nucleotides not matched to a gene: 8. The DNA for the CDR3 is TGTGCCATCAGTGACCGTACGGAGCGGGACACAGATACGCAGTATTTT. Translated: CAISDRTERDTDTQYF.

This clonotype was seen ten or more times. This chain links TRBV7-2 with TRBJ2-3, with 14 bases lining up with TRBD2. V was clipped by 4 bases and J by 2 bases; unmatched bases: 14. In germline, CDR1 is SGHTA, CDR2 FQGNSA. The CDR3 consists of 20 residues. This CDR3 reads CASSSKIQRTSGGSTDTQYF. The CDR3 DNA sequence: TGTGCCAGCAGCTCCAAAATCCAACGGACTAGCGGGGGGTCCACAGATACGCAGTATTTT.

The gene calls are TRBV3-1 and TRBJ2-7; 9 bases agree with TRBD1. The germline V gene encodes CDR1 LGHDT and CDR2 YNNKEL (reference sequence). Losses at the gene ends were 2 bases for V and 5 bases for J; bases not matched to a gene: 10. The CDR3 is made up of 16 amino acids. The DNA for the CDR3 is TGTGCCAGCAGCCAACCGTTTACAGGGGGCAAGGACGAGCAGTACTTC. Encoded protein: CASSQPFTGGKDEQYF.

The chain carries TRBV4-1 and TRBJ1-1; tentative D call: TRBD1 (5 bases). There are 15 residues in the CDR3. Germline values: CDR1 MGHRA, CDR2 YSYEKL. Deletions cut 3 bases from V and 1 base from J, with 12 bases between. The CDR3: CASSQINQGNTEAFF. CDR3 coding DNA: TGCGCCAGCAGCCAGATAAACCAGGGGAACACTGAAGCTTTCTTT.

This clonotype occurred a few times. The chain uses TRBV3-1 and TRBJ2-5; D gene uncertain. Germline V gene lookup returns CDR1 LGHDT and CDR2 YNNKEL (reference sequence). Trimming removed 0 bases at V and 4 bases at J, with 9 bases between. The CDR3 runs 14 residues. The DNA of the CDR3 is TGTGCCAGCAGCCAAGATTTGAATGGAGAGACCCAGTACTTC. Protein: CASSQDLNGETQYF.

This clonotype was detected a few times. V usage is TRBV20-1 and J usage is TRBJ2-2, with 7 bases fitting TRBD2. The CDR3 is 14 amino acids. V was pared by 3 bases and J by 3 bases, with 4 bases of the junction left unmatched. The germline CDR1 and CDR2 sequences are DFQATT and SNEGSKA (reference sequence). The CDR3 loop reads CSARKGRDTGELFF. The DNA for the CDR3 is TGCAGTGCTAGGAAAGGGAGGGACACCGGGGAGCTGTTTTTT.

This clonotype was seen repeatedly, ten times or more. This sequence joins TRBV9 and TRBJ2-1, with 7 nucleotides matching TRBD2. Per germline, CDR1 SGDLS and CDR2 YYNGEE. The J segment lost 0 bases and the V segment lost 2 bases, leaving 2 bases of the junction unmatched. The CDR3 has 15 residues. The CDR3 nucleotides read TGTGCCAGCAGCGTGGGGGGGGACTCCTACAATGAGCAGTTCTTC. Its protein product is CASSVGGDSYNEQFF. The full variable domain, completed using reference TRBV9 and TRBJ2-1, is DSGVTQTPKHLITATGQRVTLRCSPRSGDLSVYWYQQSLDQGLQFLIQYYNGEERAKGNILERFSAQQFPDLHSELNLSSLELGDSALYFCASSVGGDSYNEQFFGPGTRLTVL.

This clonotype was detected a few times. At one boundary the junction diverges from the germline segment, which might be a read error. The chain combines TRBV6-6 with TRBJ2-7; the D gene is possibly TRBD2 (6 bases). The CDR3 consists of 15 residues. Looked up from germline, CDR1 is MNHNY and CDR2 is SVGAGI (reference sequence). CDR3 coding DNA: TGTGCCAGCAGTCGCCCTGGTCGGGGGTCCTCCGAGCAGTACTTC. Its translation is CASSRPGRGSSEQYF.

The sample holds many counts of this clonotype. The rearrangement joins TRBV18 to TRBJ2-2; D gene uncertain. Germline assignment: CDR1 KGHSH and CDR2 LQKENI. The ends were cut back, 5 bases at V and 5 bases at J, with 9 bases in the middle. The length of the CDR3 is 13 residues. The CDR3 bases are TGTGCCAGCTCAGCGAGTGTGACCGGGGAGCTGTTTTTT. This translates into CASSASVTGELFF.

The chain uses TRBV4-3 and TRBJ1-1; D is ambiguous. Trimming cost V 0 bases and J 3 bases, with 17 bases left between them. Germline CDR1 LGHNA, CDR2 YSLEER. The CDR3 has 17 amino acids. The CDR3 coding sequence is TGCGCCAGCAGCCAAGATCGGATAGATGCCATTGACACTGAAGCTTTCTTT. Translation gives CASSQDRIDAIDTEAFF.

This clonotype occurred a few times. CDR3 in DNA: TGTGCCAGCAGCTCCGCCCCGGGGACAGGGGGTATCTATGGCTACACCTTC. It yields the protein CASSSAPGTGGIYGYTF. The chain has TRBV5-5 and TRBJ1-2, with 11 nucleotides matching TRBD1. The V segment lost 3 bases and the J segment 4 bases; nucleotides outside the gene matches: 11. The length of the CDR3 is 17 residues. Germline V gene lookup returns CDR1 SGHKS and CDR2 YYEKEE (reference sequence).

The sample holds a few counts of this clonotype. The chain couples TRBV29-1 to TRBJ1-1; D is unresolved. V was cut by 5 bases and J by 0 bases, with 10 bases left in between. CDR3 length: 13 amino acids. Per germline, CDR1 SQVTM and CDR2 ANQGSEA. The CDR3 reads CSVYGSMNTEAFF. The DNA for the CDR3 is TGCAGCGTTTATGGCTCCATGAACACTGAAGCTTTCTTT.